The following is a T cell receptor beta chain sequence with its context. The antigen is undetermined. Clones were sequenced by immunoSEQ multiplex PCR, and TCRdb holds only the in-frame ones, with some missing. The sample includes 100,000 or so clones, about 86% of them seen just once. The data were obtained in a study of T cell responses to AZD1222 COVID-19 vaccine. This CDR3 is 14 amino acids long. CDR1 and CDR2 (germline): SGHNT, YYREEE (reference sequence). The V gene lost 0 bases and the J gene lost 2 bases, with 8 bases spanning the gap. Study outcomes and limitations: Across spike, vaccine-associated CD4 TCRs were found, dominant at 160-218 and 743-854. Nearly half of unique spike-specific TCRs reportedly avoided B.1.351 and B.1.1.7 mutated regions. At baseline, just five to seven AZD1222 recipients tested seropositive.

The rearrangement uses TRBV5-4 and TRBJ1-2; possibly TRBD1 for D (5 bases). This specimen consisted of peripheral blood, obtained on day 0 of AZD1222 vaccination. This receptor was taken from an adult in good health. In nucleotides, the CDR3 is TGTGCCAGCAGCTTGGTCCACAGGAACTATGGCTACACCTTC. As protein: CASSLVHRNYGYTF.